This TCR beta chain originates from a study of blood T cell repertoires in COVID-19. How the authors handled the data: Amplification with reference gene primers provided the estimates of nucleated cell counts. Generated by immunoSEQ multiplex PCR, the TCRdb table keeps only in-frame clones and is missing some. That table furnishes V, J and clone size, whereas the DNA furnished D and trimming. The sample lists some 200,000 clones, more than 70% occurring once. The CDR3 runs to 19 residues. V trimming: 4 bases; J trimming: 2 bases; junction bases outside the gene matches: 17. CDR1 and CDR2 from the germline V gene are SGDLS and YYNGEE.

The J gene is TRBJ2-5, the V gene TRBV9, with 10 nucleotides matching TRBD2. Sequencing was done on a sample of PBMCs or T cells enriched from blood (not recorded which). The TCR was taken from a woman in her late teens or twenties who had recovered from COVID-19. The CDR3 sequence is CASSISGGPVPGLQETQYF. Here the CDR3 DNA reads TGTGCCAGCAGCATTAGCGGGGGGCCGGTCCCCGGGCTACAAGAGACCCAGTACTTC.